This T cell receptor beta chain was documented in a study of blood T cells in healthy people across ages. The authors ran a second PCR of 7 to 11 cycles using a sample-barcoded 5' primer and a J-beta primer mix. Via MiXCR, TCRdb re-called the 5' RACE reads, giving one row per CDR3 protein. Of 1.5 million to 1.8 million distinct CDR3 sequences in the sample, approximately 43% were seen once. Turning to this clonotype: Antigen specificity is unknown.

The study's findings and limits: CMV status of donors was not determined, possibly confounding expanded clonotype changes. Older individuals had lower TCR beta diversity per million T cells (the decline was roughly linear).

The length of the CDR3 is 16 residues. The V end lost 4 bases, the J end lost 0 bases, and 16 bases lay between the germline ends. CDR1 is LGHDT and CDR2 is YNNKEL in the germline V gene (reference sequence). The sample comprised blood. This sequence was found in a woman under 30 in good health. The V and J genes are TRBV3-1 and TRBJ2-7, with TRBD2 as a possible D gene (7 bases). This chain's CDR3 is CASSPRARGASYEQYF. Here the CDR3 DNA reads TGTGCCAGCAGCCCTAGGGCCCGGGGGGCCTCCTACGAGCAGTACTTC.